Each of the 25 T cell receptor beta chains below was sequenced from the same sample in a study of blood T cell repertoires in COVID-19. Sequenced by immunoSEQ multiplex PCR; TCRdb stores in-frame clones only, minus some. Of around 310,000 clones in the sample, approximately 89% were seen once. The specimen sequenced was peripheral blood. These receptors all stem from a woman between 55 and 75 years old with acute or convalescent COVID-19.

The V call is TRBV7-3, the J call TRBJ2-3, with 12 bases that match TRBD2. Per the germline V gene, CDR1 is SGHTA and CDR2 is FQGTGA. The CDR3 length is 15 residues. V shed 5 bases, J shed 5 bases, and the junction held 5 bases outside the gene matches. The CDR3 sequence is CASSPSGGALDTQYF. The DNA of the CDR3 is TGTGCCAGCAGCCCTAGCGGGGGGGCCTTAGATACGCAGTATTTT. The whole variable domain, remainder taken from reference TRBV7-3 and TRBJ2-3, is GAGVSQTPSNKVTEKGKYVELRCDPISGHTALYWYRQSLGQGPEFLIYFQGTGAADDSGLPNDRFFAVRPEGSVSTLKIQRTERGDSAVYLCASSPSGGALDTQYFGPGTRLTVL.

The chain has TRBV10-3 and TRBJ1-2; a weak D match, TRBD1 (5 bases). Germline V CDR1 and CDR2: ENHRY, SYGVKD. This CDR3 is built from 13 residues. With 5 bases removed from V and 8 bases from J, the gap between germline ends came to 15 bases. CDR3 region: CAISHDSREGYTF. The CDR3 DNA reads TGTGCCATCAGTCACGACAGTAGAGAGGGCTACACCTTC.

The chain carries TRBV10-2 and TRBJ2-7; D is possibly TRBD2 (5 bases). CDR3 length equals 15 residues. Germline V gene data show CDR1 as WSHSY and CDR2 as SAAADI. V gave up 6 bases and J gave up 2 bases, with 17 bases separating them. CDR3 sequence reads: CASREEGGRTYEQYF. For the CDR3, the DNA is TGCGCCAGCAGGGAAGAGGGCGGGCGCACCTACGAGCAGTACTTC.

The chain combines TRBV4-2 with TRBJ2-7; 11 bases match TRBD1. V was pared by 6 bases and J by 6 bases, with 10 bases of the junction left unmatched. CDR3 length: 15 amino acids. In germline, CDR1 is LGHNA, CDR2 YNFKEQ. The CDR3 nucleotides read TGTGCCAGCAGTCGAGGGACAGGGGGAGGGGGCGAGCAGTACTTC. It encodes CASSRGTGGGGEQYF.

This clone was seen a few times. The V call is TRBV7-2, the J call TRBJ2-2; TRBD1 matches at 8 bases. Unmatched junction bases numbered 9, after V lost 3 bases and J lost 6 bases. The germline CDR1 and CDR2 sequences are SGHTA and FQGNSA. The CDR3 extends over 16 amino acids. The CDR3 DNA reads TGTGCCAGCAGCTTTGTGGGGCAGGGGGCGGCCGGGGAGCTGTTTTTT. Translating it yields CASSFVGQGAAGELFF.

This chain joins TRBV4-3 and TRBJ1-3, with 7 nucleotides matching TRBD1. The CDR3 length is 16 residues. Germline-derived CDR1 and CDR2 are LGHNA and YSLEER. V lost 3 bases, J lost 4 bases, and 9 bases stayed unmatched. CDR3 amino acids: CASSHGMAGGGNTIYF. DNA of the CDR3: TGCGCCAGCAGCCATGGAATGGCAGGGGGAGGAAACACCATATATTTT.

This clone is a singleton in its sample. J is TRBJ2-5 and V is TRBV5-1; 14 bases are a match to TRBD2. The CDR3 spans 17 residues. With V trimmed by 4 bases and J by 6 bases, 11 bases remained unmatched. Germline V gives CDR1 SGHRS, CDR2 YFSETQ. The CDR3 here is CASSRGLAGDVTQTQYF. CDR3 sequence (DNA): TGCGCCAGCAGCAGGGGACTAGCGGGGGATGTGACTCAGACCCAGTACTTC.

J is TRBJ2-5 and V is TRBV4-3, with a tentative D call TRBD1 (5 bases). Germline V lookup: CDR1 LGHNA, CDR2 YSLEER. This CDR3 is 15 amino acids long. Trimming left V 0 bases short and J 5 bases short, with 13 bases between. Here the CDR3 DNA reads TGCGCCAGCAGCCAAGACCGGGCAGGGTGGGAGACCCAGTACTTC. This sequence encodes CASSQDRAGWETQYF.

V and J are TRBV5-1 and TRBJ1-4, with D possibly being TRBD1 (6 bases). Germline values: CDR1 SGHRS, CDR2 YFSETQ. This CDR3 is 14 amino acids long. V shed 5 bases and J shed 0 bases, with 8 bases lying between them. The CDR3 coding sequence is TGCGCCAGCAGGCGACAGGCAACTAATGAAAAACTGTTTTTT. Its translation is CASRRQATNEKLFF.

This clone was found once. V usage is TRBV4-2 and J usage is TRBJ1-5; the D gene is possibly TRBD1 (5 bases). The V gene's germline CDR1 is LGHNA and CDR2 YNFKEQ. The germline V and J ends were trimmed by 1 base and 2 bases, with 9 bases remaining between them. The CDR3 spans 15 residues. CDR3 in amino acids: CASSQAAQGNQPQHF. In nucleotides, the CDR3 is TGTGCCAGCAGCCAAGCGGCACAGGGCAATCAGCCCCAGCATTTT.

The chain combines TRBV4-1 with TRBJ1-1, with D unresolved. Trimming left V 4 bases short and J 0 bases short, with 12 bases between. The CDR3 loop spans 15 amino acids. The V gene's germline CDR1 is MGHRA and CDR2 YSYEKL. CDR3 region: CASSPVPTVNTEAFF. The CDR3 DNA reads as TGCGCCAGCAGCCCTGTTCCCACGGTGAACACTGAAGCTTTCTTT.

V usage is TRBV27 and J usage is TRBJ2-7; D is perhaps TRBD1 (7 bases). The germline CDR1 and CDR2 sequences are MNHEY and SMNVEV (reference sequence). The length of the CDR3 is 14 residues. The V end lost 5 bases, the J end lost 5 bases, and 16 bases lay between the germline ends. CDR3 amino acids: CASSPSTGEDEQYF. CDR3 coding DNA: TGTGCCAGCAGTCCTTCCACAGGGGAGGACGAGCAGTACTTC.

The genes are TRBV18 and TRBJ1-2; 8 bases are shared with TRBD1. Germline V gives CDR1 KGHSH, CDR2 LQKENI. Unmatched junction bases numbered 9, after V lost 6 bases and J lost 0 bases. This CDR3 comprises 16 residues. The CDR3 nucleotides read TGTGCCAGCTCTCCCTGGGCAGGGGGCTCTAACTATGGCTACACCTTC. Translation: CASSPWAGGSNYGYTF.

The count of this clone is one. The CDR3 sequence is CASSHRGSNEKLFF. CDR3 in DNA: TGCGCCAGCAGCCACAGGGGAAGTAATGAAAAACTGTTTTTT. The J gene is TRBJ1-4, the V gene TRBV5-1, with 7 bases lining up with TRBD1. V lost 4 bases to trimming and J lost 4 bases; unmatched junction nucleotides: 4. The CDR3 consists of 14 residues. CDR1 and CDR2 from the germline V gene are SGHRS and YFSETQ.

V is TRBV6-2 or TRBV6-3 and J is TRBJ2-5, with TRBD2 identical over 8 bases. V lost 2 bases to trimming and J lost 7 bases; unmatched junction nucleotides: 15. The CDR3 loop spans 17 amino acids. Germline-derived CDR1 and CDR2 are MNHEY and SVGEGT. The CDR3 DNA reads as TGTGCCAGCAGTTACGCGGCTTCGAGCGGGAGTTGGGTGACCCAGTACTTC. Translating it yields CASSYAASSGSWVTQYF.

The rearrangement joins TRBV6-6 to TRBJ2-1, with D unclear. This CDR3 is 13 amino acids long. CDR1 MNHNY and CDR2 SVGAGI come from the germline V gene (reference sequence). V was pared by 4 bases and J by 3 bases, with 7 bases between. Written as DNA, the CDR3 is TGTGCCAGCAGTTTCACGGGCTACAATGAGCAGTTCTTC. This encodes CASSFTGYNEQFF.

In this sample, this clone turned up once. J is TRBJ2-3 and V is TRBV5-1, with 11 bases lining up with TRBD2. V shed 2 bases, J shed 2 bases, and the junction held 1 base outside the gene matches. This CDR3 is built from 15 residues. The germline CDR1 and CDR2 sequences are SGHRS and YFSETQ. The CDR3: CASSFSGGDTDTQYF. The CDR3 DNA is TGCGCCAGCAGCTTTAGCGGGGGGGACACAGATACGCAGTATTTT.

The chain combines TRBV10-3 with TRBJ2-2; TRBD1 matches 8 bases. This CDR3 comprises 15 residues. The V and J ends lost 9 bases and 6 bases, in that order; junction bases with no gene match: 12. Germline loops: CDR1 ENHRY, CDR2 SYGVKD. The DNA of the CDR3 is TGTGCCATTGGACAGGGAAAAAAAAAGGCCGGGGAGCTGTTTTTT. Its translation is CAIGQGKKKAGELFF.

The CDR3: CASSQDRTGLGNTGELFF. The CDR3 nucleotides read TGCGCCAGCAGCCAAGATAGGACGGGATTAGGGAACACCGGGGAGCTGTTTTTT. This chain uses TRBV4-1 with TRBJ2-2; the D gene is possibly TRBD2 (5 bases). The V gene's germline CDR1 is MGHRA and CDR2 YSYEKL. Trimming cost V 0 bases and J 1 base, with 15 bases left between them. The CDR3 extends over 18 amino acids.

This rearrangement joins TRBV7-2 to TRBJ1-2, with D maybe TRBD1 (5 bases). Germline loops: CDR1 SGHTA, CDR2 FQGNSA. V lost 1 base and J lost 6, with 12 bases in between. The CDR3 loop spans 14 amino acids. CDR3: CASSLVQGANGYTF. The CDR3 DNA reads as TGTGCCAGCAGCTTAGTTCAGGGTGCGAATGGCTACACCTTC.

The rearrangement links TRBV6-5 to TRBJ2-7; the match to TRBD2 covers 10 bases. Trimming removed 7 bases from V and 2 bases from J; junction bases left unmatched: 8. The CDR3 consists of 15 residues. Looked up from germline, CDR1 is MNHEY and CDR2 is SVGAGI. The CDR3 DNA reads as TGTGCCAGCACCCGAATAGCGGGAGGCCCCTACGAGCAGTACTTC. This encodes CASTRIAGGPYEQYF.

The V and J genes are TRBV11-3 and TRBJ2-1; 9 bases are shared with TRBD1. In germline, CDR1 is SGHNT, CDR2 YENEEA. The length of the CDR3 is 15 residues. With 0 bases clipped from V and 4 bases from J, the junction kept 1 base outside the gene matches. CDR3 residues: CASSLDGTGYNEQFF. CDR3 sequence (DNA): TGTGCCAGCAGCTTAGACGGGACAGGGTACAATGAGCAGTTCTTC.

This clone has only one observation. The V call is TRBV24-1, the J call TRBJ2-3; TRBD1 might be the D (5 bases). Germline V lookup: CDR1 KGHDR, CDR2 SFDVKD. CDR3 length: 15 amino acids. V shed 4 bases and J shed 3 bases, with 13 bases lying between them. The chain's CDR3 is CATSDLKGETDTQYF. Written as DNA, the CDR3 is TGTGCCACCAGTGACCTAAAAGGGGAAACAGATACGCAGTATTTT.

This clone was found once. The chain combines TRBV6-6 with TRBJ2-5; possibly TRBD1 for D (6 bases). CDR1 and CDR2 from the germline V gene are MNHNY and SVGAGI (reference sequence). With 6 bases removed from V and 2 bases from J, the gap between germline ends came to 10 bases. This CDR3 region has 13 residues. The DNA for the CDR3 is TGTGCCAGCAGGTGGGACAAACAAGAGACCCAGTACTTC. Amino acids: CASRWDKQETQYF.

The chain uses TRBV27 and TRBJ2-7, with 8 bases matching TRBD2. This CDR3 has 14 residues. V dropped 5 bases and J dropped 4; count of bases not matched to a gene: 7. The V gene's germline CDR1 is MNHEY and CDR2 SMNVEV (reference sequence). The DNA for the CDR3 is TGTGCCAGCAGTCGGTCGGGAGGGAATTACGAGCAGTACTTC. It specifies CASSRSGGNYEQYF.